This TCR beta chain was obtained from a study of blood T cell repertoires in COVID-19. After removal of 3 bases from V and 4 bases from J, the junction contained 5 bases not matched to a gene. This CDR3 has 14 residues. Germline CDR1 is MNHEY and CDR2 is SMNVEV (reference sequence). In the authors' workflow: Estimation of nucleated cell counts relied on the amplification of reference gene primers. The repertoire was sequenced with immunoSEQ multiplex PCR; TCRdb's copy has only in-frame clones and lacks some. Clone size and V and J calls were adopted from that table, with D and trimming inferred from the DNA. The sample includes about 160,000 clones, about 88% seen only once; the top ten take 15% to 20%.

The chain joins TRBV27 to TRBJ1-2; 7 bases map to TRBD1. This sequence was found in a man aged 55 to 69 with active or convalescent COVID-19. The source material was peripheral blood. The CDR3 here is CASSFGQASYGYTF. The CDR3 nucleotides read TGTGCCAGCAGTTTCGGACAGGCATCCTATGGCTACACCTTC.